Sequencing of this T cell receptor beta chain was carried out in a study of blood T cell repertoires in COVID-19. Study at large: The analysed material was cDNA or gDNA that came from T cells, B-cell-depleted T cells, or PBMCs.

Trimming removed 10 bases from V and 6 bases from J, with 21 bases in between. The CDR3 is 15 amino acids. Germline V gene data show CDR1 as KGHDR and CDR2 as SFDVKD. Measured with immunoSEQ multiplex PCR; TCRdb has only the in-frame clones, and not every one. The repertoire has 150,000 to 200,000 clones, over 60% of them found once; the top ten carry about 26%. Sequencing was done on a sample of peripheral blood. The chain is built from TRBV24-1 and TRBJ1-5; the D is unclear. This TCR derives from a woman in her seventies with acute or convalescent COVID-19. CDR3: CATPGKLFNGQPQHF. In nucleotides, the CDR3 is TGTGCCACTCCGGGTAAACTTTTTAACGGTCAGCCCCAGCATTTT.